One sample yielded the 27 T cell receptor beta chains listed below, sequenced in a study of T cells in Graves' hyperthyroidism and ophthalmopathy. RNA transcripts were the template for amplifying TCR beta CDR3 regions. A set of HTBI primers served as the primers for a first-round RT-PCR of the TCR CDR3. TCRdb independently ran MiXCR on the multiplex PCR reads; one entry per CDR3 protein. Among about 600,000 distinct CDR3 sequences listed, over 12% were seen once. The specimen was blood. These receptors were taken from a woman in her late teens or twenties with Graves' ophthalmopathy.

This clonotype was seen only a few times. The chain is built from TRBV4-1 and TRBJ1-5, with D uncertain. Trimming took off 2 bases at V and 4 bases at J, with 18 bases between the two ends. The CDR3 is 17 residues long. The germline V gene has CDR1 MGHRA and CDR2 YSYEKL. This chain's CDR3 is CASSQHIAGSANQPQHF. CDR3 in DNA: TGCGCCAGCAGCCAACACATCGCGGGGAGCGCTAATCAGCCCCAGCATTTT.

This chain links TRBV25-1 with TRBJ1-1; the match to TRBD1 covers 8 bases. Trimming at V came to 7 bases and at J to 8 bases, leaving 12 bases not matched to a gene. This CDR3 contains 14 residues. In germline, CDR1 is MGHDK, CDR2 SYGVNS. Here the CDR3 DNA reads TGTGCCAGCACGACAGGGGACTCTCGATTCGAAGCTTTCTTT. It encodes CASTTGDSRFEAFF.

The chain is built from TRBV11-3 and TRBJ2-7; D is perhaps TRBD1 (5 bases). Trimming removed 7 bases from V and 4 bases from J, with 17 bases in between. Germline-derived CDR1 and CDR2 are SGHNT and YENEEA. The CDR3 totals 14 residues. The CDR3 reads CASNYGTTGYEQYF. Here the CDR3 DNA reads TGTGCCAGCAACTACGGCACCACAGGTTACGAGCAGTACTTC.

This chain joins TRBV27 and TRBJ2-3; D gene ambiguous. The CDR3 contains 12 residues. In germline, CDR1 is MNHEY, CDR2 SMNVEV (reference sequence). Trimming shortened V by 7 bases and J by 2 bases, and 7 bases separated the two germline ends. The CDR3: CASTSYTDTQYF. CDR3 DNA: TGTGCCAGCACTTCTTACACAGATACGCAGTATTTT.

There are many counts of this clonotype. The CDR3 is CASRWDSSEKLFF. In DNA, the CDR3 is TGTGCCAGCAGGTGGGATAGCTCAGAAAAACTGTTTTTT. The chain recombines TRBV2 with TRBJ1-4; D is undetermined. Germline values: CDR1 SNHLY, CDR2 FYNNEI. The V end was cut by 6 bases, the J end by 8 bases, with 13 bases between. CDR3 size: 13 residues.

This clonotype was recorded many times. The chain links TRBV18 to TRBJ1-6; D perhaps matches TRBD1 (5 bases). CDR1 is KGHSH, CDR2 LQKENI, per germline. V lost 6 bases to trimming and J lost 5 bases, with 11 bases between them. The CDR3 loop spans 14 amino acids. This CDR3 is CASSLGTNNSPLHF. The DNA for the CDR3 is TGTGCCAGCTCTCTCGGGACGAATAATTCACCCCTCCACTTT.

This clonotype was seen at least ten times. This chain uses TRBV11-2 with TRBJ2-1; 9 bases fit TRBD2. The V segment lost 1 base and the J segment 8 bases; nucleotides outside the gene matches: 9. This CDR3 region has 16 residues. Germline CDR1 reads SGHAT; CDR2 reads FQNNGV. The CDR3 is CASSLVRAGGLDEQFF. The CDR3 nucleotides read TGTGCCAGCAGCTTAGTTCGAGCGGGAGGACTGGATGAGCAGTTCTTC.

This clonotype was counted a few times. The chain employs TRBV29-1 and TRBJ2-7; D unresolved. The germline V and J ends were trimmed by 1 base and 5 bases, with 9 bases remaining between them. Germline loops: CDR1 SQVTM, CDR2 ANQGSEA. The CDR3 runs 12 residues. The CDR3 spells CSVEGVSHEQYF. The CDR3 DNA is TGCAGCGTTGAAGGAGTTTCCCACGAGCAGTACTTC.

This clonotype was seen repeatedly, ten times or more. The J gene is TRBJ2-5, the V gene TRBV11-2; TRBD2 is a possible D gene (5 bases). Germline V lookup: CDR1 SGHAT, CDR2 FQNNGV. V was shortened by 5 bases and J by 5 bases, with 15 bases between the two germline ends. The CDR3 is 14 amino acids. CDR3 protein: CASSPGSLGETQYF. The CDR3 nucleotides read TGTGCCAGCAGCCCGGGGAGCCTAGGGGAGACCCAGTACTTC.

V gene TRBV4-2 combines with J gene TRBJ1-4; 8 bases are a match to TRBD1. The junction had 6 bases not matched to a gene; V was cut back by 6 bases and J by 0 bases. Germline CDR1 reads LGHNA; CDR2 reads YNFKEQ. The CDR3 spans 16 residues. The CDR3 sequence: CASRRTGGTTNEKLFF. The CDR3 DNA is TGTGCCAGCAGACGCACAGGGGGGACAACTAATGAAAAACTGTTTTTT.

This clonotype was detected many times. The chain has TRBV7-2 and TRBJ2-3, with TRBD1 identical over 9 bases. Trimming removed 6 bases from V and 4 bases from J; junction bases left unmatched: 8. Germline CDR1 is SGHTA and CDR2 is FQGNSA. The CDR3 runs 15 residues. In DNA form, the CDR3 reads TGTGCCAGCAGGAGCCGGGACAGGGAGGCAGATACGCAGTATTTT. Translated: CASRSRDREADTQYF. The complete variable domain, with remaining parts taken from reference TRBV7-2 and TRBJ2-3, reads GAGVSQSPSNKVTEKGKDVELRCDPISGHTALYWYRQSLGQGLEFLIYFQGNSAPDKSGLPSDRFSAERTGGSVSTLTIQRTQQEDSAVYLCASRSRDREADTQYFGPGTRLTVL.

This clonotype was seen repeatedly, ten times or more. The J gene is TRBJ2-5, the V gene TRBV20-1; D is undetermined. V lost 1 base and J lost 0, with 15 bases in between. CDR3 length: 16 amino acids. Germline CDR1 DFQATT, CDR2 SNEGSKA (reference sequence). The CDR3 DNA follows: TGCAGTGCTAGAGTCGCGAATTTGGGGTACCAAGAGACCCAGTACTTC. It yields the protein CSARVANLGYQETQYF.

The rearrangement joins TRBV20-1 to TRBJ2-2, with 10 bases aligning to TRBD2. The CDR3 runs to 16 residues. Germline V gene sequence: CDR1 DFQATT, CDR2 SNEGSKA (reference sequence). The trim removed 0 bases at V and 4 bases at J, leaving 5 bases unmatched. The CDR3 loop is CSAREASGSSTGELFF. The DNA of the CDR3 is TGCAGTGCTAGAGAGGCTAGCGGGAGTAGCACCGGGGAGCTGTTTTTT.

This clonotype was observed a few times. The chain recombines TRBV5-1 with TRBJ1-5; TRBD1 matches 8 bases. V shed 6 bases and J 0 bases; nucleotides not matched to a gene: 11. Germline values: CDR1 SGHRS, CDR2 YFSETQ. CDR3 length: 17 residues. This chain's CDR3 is CASTGDRNTYSNQPQHF. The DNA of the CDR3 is TGCGCCAGCACCGGGGACAGGAACACCTATAGCAATCAGCCCCAGCATTTT.

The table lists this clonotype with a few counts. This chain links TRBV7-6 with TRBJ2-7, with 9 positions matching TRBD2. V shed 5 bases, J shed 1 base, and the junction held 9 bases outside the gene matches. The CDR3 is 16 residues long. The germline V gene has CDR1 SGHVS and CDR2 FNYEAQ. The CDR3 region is CASSTMTSGVSYEQYF. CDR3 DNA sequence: TGTGCCAGCAGCACCATGACTAGCGGCGTATCCTACGAGCAGTACTTC.

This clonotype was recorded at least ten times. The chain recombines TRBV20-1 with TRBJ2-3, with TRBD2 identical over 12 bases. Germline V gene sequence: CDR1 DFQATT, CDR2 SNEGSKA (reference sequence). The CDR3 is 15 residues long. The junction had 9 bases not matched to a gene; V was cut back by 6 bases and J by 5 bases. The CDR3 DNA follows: TGCAGTGCGGCAAGGACTAGCGGGGTGGGAGATACGCAGTATTTT. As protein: CSAARTSGVGDTQYF.

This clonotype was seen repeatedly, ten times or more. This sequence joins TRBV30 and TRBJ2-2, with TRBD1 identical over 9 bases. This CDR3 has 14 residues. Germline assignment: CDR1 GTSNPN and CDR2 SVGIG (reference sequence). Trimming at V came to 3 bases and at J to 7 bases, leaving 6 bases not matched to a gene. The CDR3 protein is CAWRGQGSFGELFF. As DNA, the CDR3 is TGTGCCTGGAGGGGACAGGGATCGTTCGGGGAGCTGTTTTTT.

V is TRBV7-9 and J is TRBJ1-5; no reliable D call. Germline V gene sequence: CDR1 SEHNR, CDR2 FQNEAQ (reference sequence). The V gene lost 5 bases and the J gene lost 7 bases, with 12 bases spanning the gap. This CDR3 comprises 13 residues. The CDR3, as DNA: TGTGCCAGCAGCCGTCGTCACGGCCAGCCCCAGCATTTT. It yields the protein CASSRRHGQPQHF.

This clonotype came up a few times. CDR3 residues: CASSLNSRTGEKLFF. Written as DNA, the CDR3 is TGTGCCAGCAGCTTGAACAGTCGGACAGGAGAAAAACTGTTTTTT. The rearrangement joins TRBV5-8 to TRBJ1-4; 7 bases are a match to TRBD1. Germline CDR1 and CDR2: SGHTS and YDEGEE. Losses at the gene ends were 1 base for V and 8 bases for J; bases not matched to a gene: 8. This CDR3 has 15 amino acids.

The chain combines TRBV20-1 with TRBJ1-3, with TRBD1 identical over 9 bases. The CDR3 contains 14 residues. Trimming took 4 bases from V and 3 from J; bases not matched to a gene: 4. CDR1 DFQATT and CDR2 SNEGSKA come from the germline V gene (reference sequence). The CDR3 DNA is TGCAGTGCTACACAGGGGGCGGGTGGAAACACCATATATTTT. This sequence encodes CSATQGAGGNTIYF.

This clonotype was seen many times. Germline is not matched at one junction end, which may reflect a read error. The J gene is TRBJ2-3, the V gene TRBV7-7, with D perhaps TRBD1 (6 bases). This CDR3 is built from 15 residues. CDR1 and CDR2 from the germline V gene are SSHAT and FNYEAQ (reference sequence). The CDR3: CASSLVGGTSDTQYF. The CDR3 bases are TGTGCTAGCAGCTTAGTTGGGGGCACCTCAGATACGCAGTATTTT.

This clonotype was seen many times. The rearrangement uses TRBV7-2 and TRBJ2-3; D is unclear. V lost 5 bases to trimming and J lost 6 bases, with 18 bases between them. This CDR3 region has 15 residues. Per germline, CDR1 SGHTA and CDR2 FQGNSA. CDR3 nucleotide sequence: TGTGCCAGCAGCCGGAGTAGGGCTCCTCGTGATACGCAGTATTTT. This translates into CASSRSRAPRDTQYF.

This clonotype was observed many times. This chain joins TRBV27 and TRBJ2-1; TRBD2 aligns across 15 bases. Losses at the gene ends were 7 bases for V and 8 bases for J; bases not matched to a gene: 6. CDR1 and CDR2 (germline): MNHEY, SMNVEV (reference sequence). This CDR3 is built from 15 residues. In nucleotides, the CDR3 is TGTGCCAGCAAACCCGGGACTAGCGGGAGGTATGAGCAGTTCTTC. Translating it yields CASKPGTSGRYEQFF.

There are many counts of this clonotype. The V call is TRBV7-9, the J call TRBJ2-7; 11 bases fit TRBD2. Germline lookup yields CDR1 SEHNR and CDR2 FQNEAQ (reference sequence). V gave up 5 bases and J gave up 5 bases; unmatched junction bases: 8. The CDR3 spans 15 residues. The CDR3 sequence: CASSIRLAGTHEQYF. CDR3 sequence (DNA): TGTGCCAGCAGCATCCGACTAGCGGGAACCCACGAGCAGTACTTC.

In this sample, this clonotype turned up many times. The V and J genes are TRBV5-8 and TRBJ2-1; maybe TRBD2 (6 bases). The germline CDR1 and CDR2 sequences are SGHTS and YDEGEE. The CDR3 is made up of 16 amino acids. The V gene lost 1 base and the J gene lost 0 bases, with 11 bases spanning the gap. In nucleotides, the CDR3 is TGTGCCAGCAGCTTGAAGGGACTGGTCTCCTACAATGAGCAGTTCTTC. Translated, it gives CASSLKGLVSYNEQFF.

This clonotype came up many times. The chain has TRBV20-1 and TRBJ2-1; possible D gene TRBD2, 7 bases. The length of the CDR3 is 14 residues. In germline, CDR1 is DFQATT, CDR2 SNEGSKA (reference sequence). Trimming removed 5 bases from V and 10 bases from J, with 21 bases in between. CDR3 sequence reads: CSALAGASLGEQFF. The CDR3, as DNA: TGCAGTGCTTTGGCGGGGGCATCCCTCGGGGAGCAGTTCTTC.

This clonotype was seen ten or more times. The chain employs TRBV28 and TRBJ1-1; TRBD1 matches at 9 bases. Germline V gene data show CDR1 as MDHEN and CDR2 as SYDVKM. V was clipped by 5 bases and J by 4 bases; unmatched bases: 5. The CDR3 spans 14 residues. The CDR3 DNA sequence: TGTGCCAGCAGTACAGGGGGCGACGGCACTGAAGCTTTCTTT. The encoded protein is CASSTGGDGTEAFF.